This paragraph covers one TCR beta chain sequence. The sample is drawn from a study of blood T cell repertoires in COVID-19. Study in general: The study drew acute and convalescent COVID-19 samples from the United States, Italy and Spain. PBMCs, B-cell-depleted T cells, or T cells were the source of the cDNA or gDNA that made up the material.

The CDR3 runs 13 residues. Germline V gene sequence: CDR1 SNHLY, CDR2 FYNNEI. After removal of 6 bases from V and 4 bases from J, the junction contained 4 bases not matched to a gene. Original analysis: Using reference gene primer amplification, nucleated cell counts were estimated. Assay: immunoSEQ multiplex PCR; the TCRdb copy retains only in-frame clones and omits some. That table is the source of V, J and clone size, and D and trimming were worked out from the DNA. The profile covers approximately 190,000 clones, with 80% to 90% appearing a single time and 2.1% taken by the ten largest. This rearrangement joins TRBV2 to TRBJ2-5, with TRBD2 matching over 8 bases. The sequence came from a man in his 70s with active or convalescent COVID-19. The specimen was peripheral blood. The CDR3, as DNA: TGTGCCAGCAGGGGACTAGTGGGAGAGACCCAGTACTTC. Protein: CASRGLVGETQYF. Full variable domain (missing parts from reference TRBV2 and TRBJ2-5): EPEVTQTPSHQVTQMGQEVILRCVPISNHLYFYWYRQILGQKVEFLVSFYNNEISEKSEIFDDQFSVERPDGSNFTLKIRSTKLEDSAMYFCASRGLVGETQYFGPGTRLLVL.